The sequence of this TCR beta chain was determined in a study of cytomegalovirus exposure and HLA in healthy donors. Study information: Membership in the Caucasian-associated ancestry cluster was found for 75% to 85% of around 380 genotyped donors. Regarding the study as a whole: When presence/absence was analysed, sequencing depth was taken to be roughly uniform across donors.

Germline V gives CDR1 MNHNS, CDR2 SASEGT. J was trimmed by 10 bases and V by 3 bases; bases with no gene match: 9. This CDR3 has 15 amino acids. This PCR relied on a set of 60 Vbeta primers and 13 Jbeta primers. TCRdb's copy holds only in-frame clones and misses some; the assay was immunoSEQ multiplex PCR. The data hold about 78,000 clones, with nearly 80% observed a single time. Of note for this clone: Its antigen is as yet unknown.

This clonotype originated in a woman between 45 and 65 years old in good health and CMV-seropositive. The genes are TRBV6-1 and TRBJ2-4, with 10 nucleotides matching TRBD2. Sequenced material: PBMCs. The CDR3 spells CASSDRSGGALIQYF. CDR3 in DNA: TGTGCCAGCAGTGATAGGAGCGGGGGGGCCTTGATTCAGTACTTC.